Described below is a single TCR beta chain sequence and its context. No antigen is known for it. Only in-frame clones appear in the TCRdb table, and some are missing; sequencing was by immunoSEQ multiplex PCR. The profile covers around 41,000 clones, with 85% to 90% appearing a single time and around 1.5% taken by the ten largest. Sample time point: week 35, safety follow-up. What each vaccine dose contained was 300 ug of mutant IDH1 20-mer peptide, accompanied by topical imiquimod. The patients were given eight vaccinations, one each in weeks 1, 3, 5, 7, 11, 15, 19 and 23. These data originate in a study of a mutant IDH1 vaccine in newly diagnosed glioma. About the study: With temozolomide cycles, or 4-6 weeks after radiotherapy alone, vaccination was started.

V was shortened by 1 base and J by 4 bases, with 11 bases between the two germline ends. The CDR3 spans 15 residues. The germline V gene has CDR1 SGHTA and CDR2 FQGNSA. The gene calls are TRBV7-2 and TRBJ1-3, with unresolved D. Sequencing was performed on PBMCs, taken from a glioma patient whose treatment included an IDH1 peptide vaccine. The source is a man aged 35 to 55 with glioma. CDR3 nucleotide sequence: TGTGCCAGCAGCTTAGAAGTCAATACCGGAAACACCATATATTTT. It yields the protein CASSLEVNTGNTIYF.